These 25 T cell receptor beta chains were sequenced from one sample in a study of spatial heterogeneity in lung cancer. The time point is: blood at routine non-recurrence follow-up after resection. MiXCR, applied by TCRdb to the 5' RACE reads, yields one record per CDR3 protein. The sample yields more than 15,000 distinct CDR3 sequences, 19% seen once. The specimen comprised PBMCs, sampled at follow-up. The receptor set was obtained from a male donor with early-stage non-small cell lung cancer.

The sample holds many counts of this clonotype. The rearrangement uses TRBV29-1 and TRBJ2-7; D is ambiguous. Trimming cost V 0 bases and J 6 bases, with 6 bases left between them. The CDR3 is 11 residues long. Germline values: CDR1 SQVTM, CDR2 ANQGSEA. In nucleotides, the CDR3 is TGCAGCGTTGAAGATCTGTTCGAGCAGTACTTC. This encodes CSVEDLFEQYF.

Many counts were recorded for this clonotype. This chain joins TRBV10-3 and TRBJ2-2; TRBD2 aligns across 12 bases. The CDR3 runs 17 residues. V dropped 4 bases and J dropped 1; count of bases not matched to a gene: 4. Germline CDR1 and CDR2: ENHRY and SYGVKD. The CDR3 loop reads CAISASGGAGNTGELFF. The CDR3 nucleotides are TGTGCCATCAGTGCTAGCGGGGGGGCCGGGAACACCGGGGAGCTGTTTTTT.

This clonotype was seen at least ten times. The chain links TRBV10-2 to TRBJ2-7; D may correspond to TRBD1 or TRBD2 (6 bases each). Germline assignment: CDR1 WSHSY and CDR2 SAAADI. V lost 6 bases and J 6 bases, leaving 21 bases between the germline ends. This CDR3 has 15 residues. CDR3 protein: CASRYQGNQGGEQYF. The CDR3 region has the DNA TGCGCCAGCAGATATCAGGGGAATCAGGGAGGCGAGCAGTACTTC.

This clonotype was recorded many times. V usage is TRBV28 and J usage is TRBJ2-7; the match to TRBD1 covers 11 bases. The junction had 5 bases not matched to a gene; V was cut back by 5 bases and J by 2 bases. The CDR3 has 15 amino acids. CDR1 and CDR2 from the germline V gene are MDHEN and SYDVKM. The CDR3 region is CASSGTGGLTYEQYF. The CDR3 DNA sequence: TGTGCCAGCAGTGGGACAGGGGGGTTAACCTACGAGCAGTACTTC.

In its sample, this clonotype ranks as medium-sized. The rearrangement links TRBV3-1 to TRBJ2-7, with TRBD1 as a possible D gene (5 bases). The CDR3 spans 15 residues. Trimming pared 5 bases from V and 7 bases from J, leaving 21 bases between. Germline CDR1 LGHDT, CDR2 YNNKEL (reference sequence). CDR3 sequence (DNA): TGTGCCAGCAGCTCGCTGTTGGGGCAGGGTAAGGAGCAGTACTTC. Its translation is CASSSLLGQGKEQYF.

This clonotype was recorded once. This sequence may be a read error, since a much larger clone differs from it by one base. Without the conserved terminal phenylalanine or tryptophan, this CDR3 likely stems from a read error. The chain uses TRBV25-1 and TRBJ1-4; D perhaps matches TRBD1 (6 bases). The germline gives CDR1 MGHDK, CDR2 SYGVNS. The CDR3 consists of 15 residues. The ends were cut back, 6 bases at V and 6 bases at J, with 17 bases in the middle. CDR3 region: CASSPWGATDEKLFS. Here the CDR3 DNA reads TGTGCCAGCAGCCCATGGGGGGCGACTGATGAAAAACTGTTTTCT.

This clonotype was recorded at least ten times. The chain links TRBV24-1 to TRBJ1-2; TRBD1 agrees at 8 bases. The germline V gene encodes CDR1 KGHDR and CDR2 SFDVKD. J lost 3 bases, V lost 3 bases, and 5 bases had no gene match. The CDR3 runs to 15 residues. CDR3 nucleotides: TGTGCCACCAGTGATGATCAGGGGGCCCACTATGGCTACACCTTC. As protein: CATSDDQGAHYGYTF.

This clonotype was observed a few times. The J gene is TRBJ2-3, the V gene TRBV4-2; D is undetermined. In germline, CDR1 is LGHNA, CDR2 YNFKEQ. Trimming shortened V by 4 bases and J by 5 bases, and 22 bases separated the two germline ends. The CDR3 covers 17 residues. The CDR3 nucleotides read TGTGCCAGCAGCCCAATAGGACGCGCCCAGAACAGAGATACGCAGTATTTT. Translated, it gives CASSPIGRAQNRDTQYF.

By sample fraction, this clonotype is medium-sized. This chain links TRBV3-1 with TRBJ2-4; TRBD2 aligns across 7 bases. The V segment lost 8 bases and the J segment 3 bases; nucleotides outside the gene matches: 4. This CDR3 has 13 amino acids. Germline V gene lookup returns CDR1 LGHDT and CDR2 YNNKEL (reference sequence). CDR3 sequence: CASGGRDKNIQYF. As DNA, the CDR3 is TGTGCCAGCGGCGGGAGAGACAAAAACATTCAGTACTTC.

This clonotype was detected ten times or more. This chain connects TRBV7-9 to TRBJ2-1; D may correspond to TRBD1 or TRBD2 (5 bases each). Germline loops: CDR1 SEHNR, CDR2 FQNEAQ (reference sequence). There are 15 residues in the CDR3. V was shortened by 5 bases and J by 2 bases, with 13 bases between the two germline ends. Here the CDR3 DNA reads TGTGCCAGCAGCATGGGGACCGATACCTACAATGAGCAGTTCTTC. Protein sequence: CASSMGTDTYNEQFF.

The chain has TRBV19 and TRBJ2-6; no clear D. Trimming shortened V by 5 bases and J by 0 bases, and 5 bases separated the two germline ends. Germline assignment: CDR1 LNHDA and CDR2 SQIVND (reference sequence). CDR3 length: 14 amino acids. The CDR3 DNA reads as TGTGCCAGTAGTGAAGACTCTGGGGCCAACGTCCTGACTTTC. Protein: CASSEDSGANVLTF.

This clonotype is judged medium-sized. The chain combines TRBV6-2 or TRBV6-3 with TRBJ2-3, with TRBD1 matching 7 bases. This CDR3 region has 15 residues. The germline V gene has CDR1 MNHEY and CDR2 SVGEGT. V shed 5 bases, J shed 6 bases, and the junction held 11 bases outside the gene matches. Written as DNA, the CDR3 is TGTGCCAGCAGTACCACAGGGGCGCAGTCGGATACGCAGTATTTT. This encodes CASSTTGAQSDTQYF.

Ten or more counts support this clonotype. CDR3 sequence: CSASLDRRDGYTF. In DNA, the CDR3 is TGCAGTGCTTCTCTGGACAGGAGGGATGGCTACACCTTC. V gene TRBV20-1 combines with J gene TRBJ1-2; TRBD1 matches 7 bases. Per germline, CDR1 DFQATT and CDR2 SNEGSKA (reference sequence). The CDR3 length is 13 residues. With 5 bases clipped from V and 6 bases from J, the junction kept 9 bases outside the gene matches.

This clonotype is large. V gene TRBV24-1 combines with J gene TRBJ2-1, with D perhaps given as TRBD1 or TRBD2 (7 bases each). In germline, CDR1 is KGHDR, CDR2 SFDVKD. This CDR3 comprises 18 residues. V lost 0 bases to trimming and J lost 7 bases, with 21 bases between them. Here the CDR3 reads CATSDLGPGGGLGNEQFF. The DNA of the CDR3 is TGTGCCACCAGTGATTTGGGGCCAGGGGGGGGCCTTGGGAATGAGCAGTTCTTC.

This clonotype showed up just a few times. The chain carries TRBV2 and TRBJ1-1, with a tentative D call TRBD1 (6 bases). Germline loops: CDR1 SNHLY, CDR2 FYNNEI. Trimming removed 7 bases at V and 6 bases at J, with 12 bases between. This CDR3 is built from 12 residues. The CDR3 protein is CASTDGGAEAFF. The DNA for the CDR3 is TGTGCCAGCACTGATGGGGGCGCTGAAGCTTTCTTT.

The CDR3 sequence: CASSLGAGETLGYTF. CDR3 nucleotides: TGTGCCAGCAGCTTGGGGGCAGGCGAAACTCTTGGCTACACCTTC. The J gene is TRBJ1-2, the V gene TRBV5-6; D not certain. CDR3 length: 15 amino acids. The V end was cut by 0 bases, the J end by 7 bases, with 16 bases between. Per germline, CDR1 SGHDT and CDR2 YYEEEE. Variable domain in full (rest from reference TRBV5-6 and TRBJ1-2): DAGVTQSPTHLIKTRGQQVTLRCSPKSGHDTVSWYQQALGQGPQFIFQYYEEEERQRGNFPDRFSGHQFPNYSSELNVNALLLGDSALYLCASSLGAGETLGYTFGSGTRLTVV.

This clonotype occurred many times. The chain uses TRBV6-2 or TRBV6-3 and TRBJ1-1; 10 positions match TRBD1. This CDR3 is built from 14 residues. V lost 4 bases to trimming and J lost 1 base; unmatched junction nucleotides: 0. The germline gives CDR1 MNHEY, CDR2 SVGEGT. DNA for the CDR3: TGTGCCAGCAGTTGGGACAGGGGGAACACTGAAGCTTTCTTT. Protein product: CASSWDRGNTEAFF.

Many counts were recorded for this clonotype. V usage is TRBV7-8 and J usage is TRBJ2-3; 9 bases match TRBD2. V lost 6 bases to trimming and J lost 5 bases; unmatched junction nucleotides: 9. The CDR3 contains 15 residues. Germline lookup yields CDR1 SGHVS and CDR2 FQNEAQ. CDR3 DNA: TGTGCCAGCAGTTTAATAGCGGGGGCGGGAGATACGCAGTATTTT. Translation: CASSLIAGAGDTQYF.

This clonotype was counted a few times. The chain couples TRBV6-5 to TRBJ1-2, with D perhaps TRBD1 (6 bases). Deletions cut 5 bases from V and 0 bases from J, with 7 bases between. Germline lookup yields CDR1 MNHEY and CDR2 SVGAGI. This CDR3 has 13 amino acids. CDR3 region: CASSEGANYGYTF. CDR3 DNA: TGTGCCAGCAGTGAGGGGGCTAACTATGGCTACACCTTC.

This clonotype is classed as medium-sized (0.01 to 0.1%). The genes are TRBV6-2 or TRBV6-3 and TRBJ2-7; TRBD1 matches at 7 bases. This CDR3 contains 15 residues. V lost 0 bases, J lost 4 bases, and 6 bases stayed unmatched. The germline CDR1 and CDR2 sequences are MNHEY and SVGEGT. The CDR3, as DNA: TGTGCCAGCAGTTACTCGCCCGGGACAGAATACGAGCAGTACTTC. Translation gives CASSYSPGTEYEQYF.

This clonotype was seen a handful of times. The gene calls are TRBV12-3 or TRBV12-4 and TRBJ2-3; 9 bases match TRBD1. CDR3 length: 16 residues. The ends lost 5 bases at V and 3 bases at J; junction bases unmatched: 9. This CDR3 is CASSPWDRAGTDTQYF. The DNA of the CDR3 is TGTGCCAGCAGTCCATGGGACAGGGCGGGGACAGATACGCAGTATTTT.

Here the CDR3 reads CSAPRFAGETQYF. The CDR3 bases are TGCAGTGCCCCAAGGTTTGCTGGTGAGACCCAGTACTTC. The V call is TRBV20-1, the J call TRBJ2-5; D unresolved. Germline assignment: CDR1 DFQATT and CDR2 SNEGSKA (reference sequence). The CDR3 runs 13 residues. The V gene lost 6 bases and the J gene lost 5 bases, with 16 bases spanning the gap.

The V and J genes are TRBV7-9 and TRBJ1-6; D call uncertain. Germline loops: CDR1 SEHNR, CDR2 FQNEAQ (reference sequence). This CDR3 comprises 13 residues. Between the trimmed V and J ends, which lost 3 bases and 11 bases, there was a span of 11 bases. As DNA, the CDR3 is TGTGCCAGCAGCTTGGAGCCCTCAGCACCCCTCCACTTT. Protein: CASSLEPSAPLHF.

The chain is built from TRBV7-9 and TRBJ2-7; D is undetermined. Deletions cut 1 base from V and 1 base from J, with 14 bases between. The CDR3 consists of 16 residues. Germline CDR1 and CDR2: SEHNR and FQNEAQ (reference sequence). CDR3 protein: CASSLDRRSPSYEQYF. The CDR3 bases are TGTGCCAGCAGCTTAGATCGTCGCAGCCCTTCCTACGAGCAGTACTTC.

This clonotype was seen only a few times. The V and J genes are TRBV6-2 or TRBV6-3 and TRBJ1-1; maybe TRBD1 (6 bases). The germline CDR1 and CDR2 sequences are MNHEY and SVGEGT. V shed 0 bases and J shed 2 bases, with 13 bases lying between them. The CDR3 has 16 residues. As DNA, the CDR3 is TGTGCCAGCAGTTACTCATGGGGGGCTATCAACACTGAAGCTTTCTTT. This translates into CASSYSWGAINTEAFF.